This T cell receptor beta chain stems from a study of T cells in Graves' hyperthyroidism and ophthalmopathy. General observations from the study: A median about 7 months before onset, the model predicted ophthalmopathy.

Participants, patients aged 18 to 65, had newly diagnosed hyperthyroidism with a duration under 2 months. Thyroid ultrasound and orbital computed tomography, with clinical symptoms and serum thyroxine and TRAb, informed diagnoses. Fresh 10 ml peripheral blood yielded PBMCs. With respect to this clonotype: Its antigen is not known.

Authors of the study amplified TCR beta CDR3 regions from RNA transcripts. In the first-round RT-PCR of the TCR CDR3, the HTBI primer set was used. MiXCR was run by TCRdb on the multiplex PCR reads, yielding one entry per CDR3 protein. The sample lists about 400,000 distinct CDR3 sequences, less than 20% seen once, with over 7.5% in the top ten. The CDR3 extends over 14 amino acids. Trimming took off 5 bases at V and 2 bases at J, with 12 bases between the two ends. This clonotype was sampled from a woman between 18 and 29 years old with Graves' hyperthyroidism. The sequenced material came from blood. The rearrangement uses TRBV12-3 or TRBV12-4 and TRBJ2-5; D gene unclear. This CDR3 reads CASSPRAGQETQYF. The DNA of the CDR3 is TGTGCCAGCAGTCCTCGGGCAGGACAAGAGACCCAGTACTTC.